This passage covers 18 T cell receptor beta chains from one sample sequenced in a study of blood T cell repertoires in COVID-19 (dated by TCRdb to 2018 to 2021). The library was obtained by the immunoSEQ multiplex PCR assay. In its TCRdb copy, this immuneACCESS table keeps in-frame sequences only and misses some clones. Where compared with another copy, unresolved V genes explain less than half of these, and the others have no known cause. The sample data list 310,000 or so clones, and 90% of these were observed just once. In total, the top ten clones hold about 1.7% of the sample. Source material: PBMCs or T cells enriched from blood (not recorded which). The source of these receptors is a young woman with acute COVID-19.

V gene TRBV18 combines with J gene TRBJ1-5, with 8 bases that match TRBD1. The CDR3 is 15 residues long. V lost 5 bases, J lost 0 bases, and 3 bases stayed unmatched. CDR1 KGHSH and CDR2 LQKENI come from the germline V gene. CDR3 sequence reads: CASSDRGLSNQPQHF. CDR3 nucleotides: TGTGCCAGCTCAGACAGGGGACTTAGCAATCAGCCCCAGCATTTT. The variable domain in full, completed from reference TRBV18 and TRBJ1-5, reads NAGVMQNPRHLVRRRGQEARLRCSPMKGHSHVYWYRQLPEEGLKFMVYLQKENIIDESGMPKERFSAEFPKEGPSILRIQQVVRGDSAAYFCASSDRGLSNQPQHFGDGTRLSIL.

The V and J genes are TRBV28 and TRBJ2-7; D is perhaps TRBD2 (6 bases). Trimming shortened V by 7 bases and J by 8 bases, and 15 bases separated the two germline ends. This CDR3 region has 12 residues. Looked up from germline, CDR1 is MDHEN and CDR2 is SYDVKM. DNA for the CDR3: TGTGCCAGCAACCAAGCTAGGACTAAGCAGTACTTC. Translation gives CASNQARTKQYF.

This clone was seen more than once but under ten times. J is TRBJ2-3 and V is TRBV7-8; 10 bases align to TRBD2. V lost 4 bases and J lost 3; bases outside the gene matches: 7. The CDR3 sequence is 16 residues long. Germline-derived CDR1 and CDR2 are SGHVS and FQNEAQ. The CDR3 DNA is TGTGCCAGCAGCTCGCCCCATAGCGGGAGGACAGATACGCAGTATTTT. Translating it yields CASSSPHSGRTDTQYF. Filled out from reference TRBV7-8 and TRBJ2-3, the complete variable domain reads GAGVSQSPRYKVAKRGQDVALRCDPISGHVSLFWYQQALGQGPEFLTYFQNEAQLDKSGLPSDRFFAERPEGSVSTLKIQRTQQEDSAVYLCASSSPHSGRTDTQYFGPGTRLTVL.

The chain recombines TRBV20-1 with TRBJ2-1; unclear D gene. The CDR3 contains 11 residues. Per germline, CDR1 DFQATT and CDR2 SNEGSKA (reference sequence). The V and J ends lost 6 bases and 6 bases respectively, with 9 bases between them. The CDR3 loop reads CSAPQINEQFF. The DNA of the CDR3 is TGCAGTGCCCCCCAGATCAATGAGCAGTTCTTC.

The CDR3 reads CASSRRRQGPATNEKLFF. The CDR3 DNA follows: TGTGCCAGTAGTAGACGAAGACAGGGCCCCGCAACTAATGAAAAACTGTTTTTT. This chain joins TRBV19 and TRBJ1-4, with TRBD1 matching 7 bases. Trimming removed 4 bases from V and 0 bases from J; junction bases left unmatched: 11. Germline values: CDR1 LNHDA, CDR2 SQIVND (reference sequence). CDR3 size: 18 residues.

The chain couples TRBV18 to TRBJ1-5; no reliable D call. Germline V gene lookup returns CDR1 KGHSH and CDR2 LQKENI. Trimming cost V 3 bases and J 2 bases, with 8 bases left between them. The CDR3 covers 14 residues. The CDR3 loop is CASSPQTGNQPQHF. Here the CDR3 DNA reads TGTGCCAGCTCACCCCAAACGGGCAATCAGCCCCAGCATTTT.

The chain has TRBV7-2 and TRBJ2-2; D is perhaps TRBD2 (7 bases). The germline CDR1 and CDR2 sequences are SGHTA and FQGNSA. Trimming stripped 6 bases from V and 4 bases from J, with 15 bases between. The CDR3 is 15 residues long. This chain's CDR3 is CASRRGGAGTGELFF. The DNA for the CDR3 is TGTGCCAGCAGGCGCGGGGGCGCGGGCACCGGGGAGCTGTTTTTT.

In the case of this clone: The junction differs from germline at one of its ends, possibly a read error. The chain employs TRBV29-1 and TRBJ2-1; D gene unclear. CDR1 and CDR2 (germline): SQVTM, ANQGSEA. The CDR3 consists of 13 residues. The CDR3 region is CSVEGLDSNEQFF. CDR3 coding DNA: TGCAGCGTAGAAGGGTTAGACTCCAATGAGCAGTTCTTC.

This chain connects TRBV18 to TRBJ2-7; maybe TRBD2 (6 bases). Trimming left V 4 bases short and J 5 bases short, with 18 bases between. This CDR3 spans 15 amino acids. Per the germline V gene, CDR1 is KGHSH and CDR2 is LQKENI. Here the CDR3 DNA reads TGTGCCAGCTCACTACCGGGAGTTTTGCCGAACGAGCAGTACTTC. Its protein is CASSLPGVLPNEQYF.

The CDR3 reads CASRQGGSSYEQYF. In nucleotides, the CDR3 is TGTGCCAGTAGGCAAGGGGGTTCTTCCTACGAGCAGTACTTC. The J gene is TRBJ2-7, the V gene TRBV28; the D gene is possibly TRBD1 (6 bases). CDR3 length equals 14 residues. Germline lookup yields CDR1 MDHEN and CDR2 SYDVKM. V was pared by 9 bases and J by 1 base, with 16 bases between.

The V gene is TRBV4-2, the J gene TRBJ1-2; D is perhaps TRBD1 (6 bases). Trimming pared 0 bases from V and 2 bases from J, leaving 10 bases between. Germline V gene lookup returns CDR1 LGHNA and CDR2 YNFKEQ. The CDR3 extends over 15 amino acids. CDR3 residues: CASSQDDRWNYGYTF. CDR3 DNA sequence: TGTGCCAGCAGCCAAGATGACAGGTGGAACTATGGCTACACCTTC.

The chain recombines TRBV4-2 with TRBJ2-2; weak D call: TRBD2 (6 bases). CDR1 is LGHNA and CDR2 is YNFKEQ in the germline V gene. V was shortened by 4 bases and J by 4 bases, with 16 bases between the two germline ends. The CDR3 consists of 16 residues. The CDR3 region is CASSPGTSMVTGELFF. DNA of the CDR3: TGTGCCAGCAGCCCCGGGACTTCCATGGTCACCGGGGAGCTGTTTTTT.

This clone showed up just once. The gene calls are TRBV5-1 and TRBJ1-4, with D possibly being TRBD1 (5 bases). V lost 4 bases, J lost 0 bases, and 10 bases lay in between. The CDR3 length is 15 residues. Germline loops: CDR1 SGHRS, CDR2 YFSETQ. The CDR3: CASSPGLPTNEKLFF. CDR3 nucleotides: TGCGCCAGCAGCCCAGGGCTCCCAACTAATGAAAAACTGTTTTTT.

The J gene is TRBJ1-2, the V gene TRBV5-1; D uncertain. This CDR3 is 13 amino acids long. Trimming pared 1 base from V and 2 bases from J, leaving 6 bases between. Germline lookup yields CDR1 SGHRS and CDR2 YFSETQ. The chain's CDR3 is CASSLWRNYGYTF. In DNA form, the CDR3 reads TGCGCCAGCAGCTTGTGGCGGAACTATGGCTACACCTTC. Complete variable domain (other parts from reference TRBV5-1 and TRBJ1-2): KAGVTQTPRYLIKTRGQQVTLSCSPISGHRSVSWYQQTPGQGLQFLFEYFSETQRNKGNFPGRFSGRQFSNSRSEMNVSTLELGDSALYLCASSLWRNYGYTFGSGTRLTVV.

This CDR3 is CASSEGGSYYEQYF. The CDR3 region has the DNA TGTGCCAGCAGTGAAGGAGGCTCCTACTACGAGCAGTACTTC. The V call is TRBV6-1, the J call TRBJ2-7; D uncertain. Looked up from germline, CDR1 is MNHNS and CDR2 is SASEGT. V was clipped by 1 base and J by 3 bases, with 10 bases between them. The CDR3 loop spans 14 amino acids.

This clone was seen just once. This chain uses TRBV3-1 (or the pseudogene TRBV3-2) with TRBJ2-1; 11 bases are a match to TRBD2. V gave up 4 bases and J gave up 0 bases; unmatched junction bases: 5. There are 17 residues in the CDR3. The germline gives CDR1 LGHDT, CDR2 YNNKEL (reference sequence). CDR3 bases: TGTGCCAGCAGCCGGAGACTAGCGGGGAGCTCCTACAATGAGCAGTTCTTC. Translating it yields CASSRRLAGSSYNEQFF.

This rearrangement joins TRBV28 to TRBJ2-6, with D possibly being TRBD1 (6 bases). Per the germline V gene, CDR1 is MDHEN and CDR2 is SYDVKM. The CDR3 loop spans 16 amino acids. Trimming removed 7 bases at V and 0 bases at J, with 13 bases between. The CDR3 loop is CASKSQGTSGANVLTF. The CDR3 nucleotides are TGTGCCAGCAAGTCTCAGGGGACCTCTGGGGCCAACGTCCTGACTTTC.

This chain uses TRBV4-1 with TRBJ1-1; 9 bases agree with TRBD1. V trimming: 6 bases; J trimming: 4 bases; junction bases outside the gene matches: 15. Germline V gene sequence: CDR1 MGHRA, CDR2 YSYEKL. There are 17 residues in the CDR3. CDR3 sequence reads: CASRLGRTGAVSTEAFF. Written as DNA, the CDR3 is TGCGCCAGCAGGCTCGGGCGGACAGGGGCTGTGAGCACTGAAGCTTTCTTT.